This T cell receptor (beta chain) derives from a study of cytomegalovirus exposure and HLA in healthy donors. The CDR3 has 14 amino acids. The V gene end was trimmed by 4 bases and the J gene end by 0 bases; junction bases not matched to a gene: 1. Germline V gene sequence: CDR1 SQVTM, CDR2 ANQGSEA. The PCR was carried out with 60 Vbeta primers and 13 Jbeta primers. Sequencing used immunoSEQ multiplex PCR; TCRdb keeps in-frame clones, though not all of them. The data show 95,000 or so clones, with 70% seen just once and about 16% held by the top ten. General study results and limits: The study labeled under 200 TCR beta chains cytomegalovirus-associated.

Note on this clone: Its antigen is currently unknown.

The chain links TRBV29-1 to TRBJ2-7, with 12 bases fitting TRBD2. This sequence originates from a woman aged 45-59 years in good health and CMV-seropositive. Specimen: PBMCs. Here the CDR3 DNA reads TGCAGCGTTGGGACTAGCGGGGCCTCCTACGAGCAGTACTTC. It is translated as CSVGTSGASYEQYF.